The rows below give T cell receptor beta chains drawn from one sample of a study of CD4+ T cells in melanoma. Clones were sequenced by immunoSEQ multiplex PCR, and TCRdb holds only the in-frame ones, with some missing. The repertoire holds 140,000 or so clones, with around 90% as singletons. The receptor set was obtained from a human donor with melanoma. The CDR3 runs from the conserved cysteine through the conserved F or W. A D gene is named only where the DNA matches it firmly. Size tells how often a clone was seen (once, few, many) or the class of an expanded clone, and some rows leave it out.

cdr3_nt	cdr3_aa	j_call	v_call	d_call	clone_size
TGCAGCGGATATCAAGAGACCCAGTACTTC	CSGYQETQYF	TRBJ2-5	TRBV29-1	NA	NA
TGTGCCCGCCGAGTCACCCAGGACGAAGCTTTCTTT	CARRVTQDEAFF	TRBJ1-1	TRBV30	NA	once
TGTGCCAGCAGCGTTGACAGAACCGGGGAGCTGTTTTTT	CASSVDRTGELFF	TRBJ2-2	TRBV9	NA	NA
TGTGCCAGCTCAAACATACCCCGGAGCTCCTACAATGAGCAGTTCTTC	CASSNIPRSSYNEQFF	TRBJ2-1	TRBV18	NA	NA
TGTGCCAGCATGGACAGGGGGCTTTATGGCTACACCTTC	CASMDRGLYGYTF	TRBJ1-2	TRBV2	TRBD1	NA
TGTGCCAGTAGTATAACGGGGGATACGCAGTATTTT	CASSITGDTQYF	TRBJ2-3	TRBV19	NA	NA
TGTGCCAGCAGCTTACGGCTTGGTGAGCAGTTCTTC	CASSLRLGEQFF	TRBJ2-1	TRBV7-2	NA	NA
TGTGCCAGCGCCGGCCAGGGCAGAACAAATCAGCCCCAGCATTTT	CASAGQGRTNQPQHF	TRBJ1-5	TRBV6-1	NA	NA
TGTGCCAGCACCCCGATTAACGGGGGAGCGGAGACCCAGTACTTC	CASTPINGGAETQYF	TRBJ2-5	TRBV6-1	NA	NA
TGCGCCAGCAGCTTGGACCGACAGGGCGGGGAGCTGTTTTTT	CASSLDRQGGELFF	TRBJ2-2	TRBV5-1	TRBD1	NA
TGTGCCAGCTCACCATTTACAGGGAAGGCCGGGGAGCTGTTTTTT	CASSPFTGKAGELFF	TRBJ2-2	TRBV18	NA	NA
TGCGCCAGCAGCTCGGGGAGGGACGCTAGCACAGATACGCAGTATTTT	CASSSGRDASTDTQYF	TRBJ2-3	TRBV5-1	TRBD2	NA
TGTGCCAGCAGCTTAGCCTCGGGGAAAGAGACCCAGTACTTC	CASSLASGKETQYF	TRBJ2-5	TRBV11-2	NA	NA
TGTGCCAGCATGAGTCCGGGCACAGATACGCAGTATTTT	CASMSPGTDTQYF	TRBJ2-3	TRBV6-5	NA	once
TGTGCCAGCAGTGCGTGGACAGGGGCGGGCACAGATACGCAGTATTTT	CASSAWTGAGTDTQYF	TRBJ2-3	TRBV27	TRBD1	NA
TGTGCCAGCTCACCTCTCGACAACGAGGGGGTAGCTTTCTTT	CASSPLDNEGVAFF	TRBJ1-1	TRBV18	NA	NA
TGTGCCAGCAATACAGGGGGCTGGGAGACCCAGTACTTC	CASNTGGWETQYF	TRBJ2-5	TRBV6-6	TRBD1	NA
TGTGCCAGCAGCCAACTAGCGGGGGCATACAATGAGCAGTTCTTC	CASSQLAGAYNEQFF	TRBJ2-1	TRBV7-2	TRBD2	NA
TGTGCCAGCAGTAGAGACAGGGCCCATGGCTACACCTTC	CASSRDRAHGYTF	TRBJ1-2	TRBV28	TRBD1	NA
TGTGCCAGCAGCCCCACCCCAGGTTCACCCCTCCACTTT	CASSPTPGSPLHF	TRBJ1-6	TRBV11-3	NA	NA
TGTGCCGTCAGAAAACTAGCGGGGGCCCAGGATACGCAGTATTTT	CAVRKLAGAQDTQYF	TRBJ2-3	TRBV10-3	TRBD2	NA
TGTGCCAGCTCACCAGGGGGAAAGGGGCAAGAGACCCAGTACTTC	CASSPGGKGQETQYF	TRBJ2-5	TRBV18	NA	NA
TGTGCCTGGAGTGTACAGGGACAGGGCTACACCTTC	CAWSVQGQGYTF	TRBJ1-2	TRBV30	TRBD1	NA
TGTGCCAGCAGTTTCACAGGGAACGCGGAGACCCAGTACTTC	CASSFTGNAETQYF	TRBJ2-5	TRBV11-2	NA	NA
TGTGCCAGTGTTGACAGAGTTGACACCATATATTTT	CASVDRVDTIYF	TRBJ1-3	TRBV19	NA	once
TGTGCCAGTACCCACCTTAACACTGAAGCTTTCTTT	CASTHLNTEAFF	TRBJ1-1	TRBV19	NA	NA
TGTGCCAGCTCACCAGGACTAGCGGGGGGGGCCTACGAGCAGTACTTC	CASSPGLAGGAYEQYF	TRBJ2-7	TRBV18	TRBD2	NA
TGCGCCAGCGAAGAGGGGGATACGCAGTATTTT	CASEEGDTQYF	TRBJ2-3	TRBV10-2	NA	NA
TGTGCCAGCAGTCGTACTTTTGGTGGGGACCTCACAGATACGCAGTATTTT	CASSRTFGGDLTDTQYF	TRBJ2-3	TRBV9	NA	NA
TGTGCCAGCAGCTTGGCTGCTGCTACGGCCTACAATGAGCAGTTCTTC	CASSLAAATAYNEQFF	TRBJ2-1	TRBV7-6	NA	few
TGTGCCAGCAGTCATCAGGGGCGGGGGGTCTACAATGAGCAGTTCTTC	CASSHQGRGVYNEQFF	TRBJ2-1	TRBV7-3	TRBD2	NA
TGTGCCAGCAATCCGACAGGGAACACCGGGGAGCTGTTTTTT	CASNPTGNTGELFF	TRBJ2-2	TRBV6-4	NA	NA
TGCGCCAGCAGCCAAGATGTGAGGGGTAGGGGTAGGAGTTACGAGCAGTACTTC	CASSQDVRGRGRSYEQYF	TRBJ2-7	TRBV4-1	NA	NA
TGTGCCAGCACCTCGCCGGACGGGTCGGGTGGCTACACCTTC	CASTSPDGSGGYTF	TRBJ1-2	TRBV7-9	NA	NA
TGTGCCAGCAGTTACTCGTCCACGGTGAACACTGAAGCTTTCTTT	CASSYSSTVNTEAFF	TRBJ1-1	TRBV6-6	NA	once
TGTGCCAGCAGTTACTCGATGATAGGGAGCTGTGCTAATGAAAAACTGTTTTTT	CASSYSMIGSCANEKLFF	TRBJ1-4	TRBV6-7	NA	NA
TGCGCCAGCAGCCCTCTCGACAGGCCCAACAGGGTCGACAATGAGCAGTTCTTC	CASSPLDRPNRVDNEQFF	TRBJ2-1	TRBV4-1	NA	NA
TGTGCCAGCAGCCCCGGCAGCCACACCGGGGAGCTGTTTTTT	CASSPGSHTGELFF	TRBJ2-2	TRBV7-8	NA	NA
TGTGCCAGCAGCGTGGCCGGGAATCTCTATGGCTACACCTTC	CASSVAGNLYGYTF	TRBJ1-2	TRBV5-4	NA	NA
TGCAGCGTAGCGGCGGACAGCACAGATACGCAGTATTTT	CSVAADSTDTQYF	TRBJ2-3	TRBV29-1	NA	NA
TGCGCCAGCAGCGCTGCTCCGGGACAGGGCATGATCGAGCAGTACTTC	CASSAAPGQGMIEQYF	TRBJ2-7	TRBV5-1	TRBD1	NA
TGCGCCAGCAGCCGCCTGGACAGTTCTACGGGGAATGAAAAACTGTTTTTT	CASSRLDSSTGNEKLFF	TRBJ1-4	TRBV5-1	NA	NA
TGTGCCAGCTCACCCGGACTACGCGGGGCAGATACGCAGTATTTT	CASSPGLRGADTQYF	TRBJ2-3	TRBV18	NA	NA
TGTGCCAGCAGCTATTTTGACAGGGGAGAGACCCAGTACTTC	CASSYFDRGETQYF	TRBJ2-5	TRBV5-4	TRBD1	NA
TGCGCCAGCAGCGAGGGACAGGGGGTCTACACTGAAGCTTTCTTT	CASSEGQGVYTEAFF	TRBJ1-1	TRBV5-1	TRBD1	NA
TGCGCCAGCAATCCCGGGGGACAGGAGTACAATGAGCAGTTCTTC	CASNPGGQEYNEQFF	TRBJ2-1	TRBV5-1	TRBD1	few
TGTGCCAGCAGTTACTCGCAAGGACGGCCTATTCAGCCCCAGCATTTT	CASSYSQGRPIQPQHF	TRBJ1-5	TRBV6-6	NA	NA
TGCAGCGTCCCGGGGACTAGCGGGGGAGAGACCCAGTACTTC	CSVPGTSGGETQYF	TRBJ2-5	TRBV29-1	TRBD2	NA
TGTGCCTGGAGTGGGAATTATAATTCACCCCTCCACTTT	CAWSGNYNSPLHF	TRBJ1-6	TRBV30	NA	NA
TGTGCCAGTAGTATTCGGTCGCCAGAGGGCTATGGCTACACCTTC	CASSIRSPEGYGYTF	TRBJ1-2	TRBV19	NA	NA
TGTGCCAGCAGCGCCGGGGGGGCGGGGGCCAACGTCCTGACTTTC	CASSAGGAGANVLTF	TRBJ2-6	TRBV9	TRBD2	NA